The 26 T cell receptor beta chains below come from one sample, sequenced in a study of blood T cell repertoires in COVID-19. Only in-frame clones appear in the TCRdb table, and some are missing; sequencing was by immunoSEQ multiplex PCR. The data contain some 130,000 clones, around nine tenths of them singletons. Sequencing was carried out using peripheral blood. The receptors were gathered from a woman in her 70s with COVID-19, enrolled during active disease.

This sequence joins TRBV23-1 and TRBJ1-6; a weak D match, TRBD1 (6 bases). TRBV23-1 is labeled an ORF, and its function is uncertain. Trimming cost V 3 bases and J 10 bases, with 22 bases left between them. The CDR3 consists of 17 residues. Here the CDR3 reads CASSQGTSMGQGSPLHF. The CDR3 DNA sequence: TGCGCCAGCAGTCAGGGGACCTCAATGGGTCAGGGGTCACCCCTCCACTTT.

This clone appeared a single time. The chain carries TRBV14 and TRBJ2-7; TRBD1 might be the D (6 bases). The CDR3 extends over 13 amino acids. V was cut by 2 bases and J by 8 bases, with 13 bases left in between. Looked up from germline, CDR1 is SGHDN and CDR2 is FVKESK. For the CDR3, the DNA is TGTGCCAGCAGCCAAACCCTGACAGGCCAGCAGTACTTC. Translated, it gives CASSQTLTGQQYF.

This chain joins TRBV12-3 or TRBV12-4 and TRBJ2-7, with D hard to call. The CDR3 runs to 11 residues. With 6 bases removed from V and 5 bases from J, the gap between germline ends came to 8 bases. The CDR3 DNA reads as TGTGCCAGCAGCTTTTCCCACGAGCAGTACTTC. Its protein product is CASSFSHEQYF.

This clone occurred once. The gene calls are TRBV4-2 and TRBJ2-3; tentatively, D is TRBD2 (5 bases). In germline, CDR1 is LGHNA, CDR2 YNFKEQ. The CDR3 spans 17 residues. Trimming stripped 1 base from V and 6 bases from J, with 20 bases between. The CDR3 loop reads CASSQVGIGLLGDTQYF. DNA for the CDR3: TGTGCCAGCAGCCAAGTAGGGATTGGACTCCTAGGGGATACGCAGTATTTT.

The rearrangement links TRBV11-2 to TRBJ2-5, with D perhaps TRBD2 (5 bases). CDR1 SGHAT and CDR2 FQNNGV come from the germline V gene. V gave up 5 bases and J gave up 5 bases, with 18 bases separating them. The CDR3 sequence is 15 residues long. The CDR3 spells CASSPGVGGGETQYF. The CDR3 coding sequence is TGTGCCAGCAGCCCCGGGGTCGGCGGCGGGGAGACCCAGTACTTC.

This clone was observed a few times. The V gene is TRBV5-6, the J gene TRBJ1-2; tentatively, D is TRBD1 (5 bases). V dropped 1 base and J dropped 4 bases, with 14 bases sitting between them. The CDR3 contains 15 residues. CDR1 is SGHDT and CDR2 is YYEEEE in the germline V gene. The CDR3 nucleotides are TGTGCCAGCAGCTTGCGACAGTCTTGGGCCTATGGCTACACCTTC. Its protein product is CASSLRQSWAYGYTF.

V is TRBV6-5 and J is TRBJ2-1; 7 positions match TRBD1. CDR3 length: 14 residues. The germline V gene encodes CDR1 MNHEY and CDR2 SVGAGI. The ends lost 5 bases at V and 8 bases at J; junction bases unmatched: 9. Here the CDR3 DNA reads TGTGCCAGCAGTAGAAGACAGGGTGGAGATGAGCAGTTCTTC. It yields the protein CASSRRQGGDEQFF.

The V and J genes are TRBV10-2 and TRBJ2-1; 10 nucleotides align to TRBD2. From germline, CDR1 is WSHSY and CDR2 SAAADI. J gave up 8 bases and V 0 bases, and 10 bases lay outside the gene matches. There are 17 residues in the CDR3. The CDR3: CASSESIFLAGADEQFF. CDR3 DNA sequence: TGCGCCAGCAGTGAGTCGATTTTCCTAGCGGGGGCGGATGAGCAGTTCTTC.

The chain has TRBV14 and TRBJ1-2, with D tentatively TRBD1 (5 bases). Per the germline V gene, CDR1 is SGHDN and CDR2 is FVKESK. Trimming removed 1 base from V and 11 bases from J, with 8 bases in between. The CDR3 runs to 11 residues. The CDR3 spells CASSQARQYTF. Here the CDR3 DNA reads TGTGCCAGCAGCCAAGCCCGACAGTACACCTTC.

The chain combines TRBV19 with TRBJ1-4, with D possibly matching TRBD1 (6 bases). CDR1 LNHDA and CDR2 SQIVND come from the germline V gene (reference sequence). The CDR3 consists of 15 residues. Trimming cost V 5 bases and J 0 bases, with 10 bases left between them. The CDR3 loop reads CASSVTGTTNEKLFF. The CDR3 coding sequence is TGTGCCAGTAGTGTAACAGGGACAACTAATGAAAAACTGTTTTTT.

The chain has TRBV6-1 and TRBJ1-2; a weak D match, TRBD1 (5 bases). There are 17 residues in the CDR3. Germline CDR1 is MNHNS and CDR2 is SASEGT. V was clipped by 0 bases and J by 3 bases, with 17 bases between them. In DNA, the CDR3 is TGTGCCAGCAGTGAAGCCGCAGGGCATTTAGTAGACTATGGCTACACCTTC. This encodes CASSEAAGHLVDYGYTF.

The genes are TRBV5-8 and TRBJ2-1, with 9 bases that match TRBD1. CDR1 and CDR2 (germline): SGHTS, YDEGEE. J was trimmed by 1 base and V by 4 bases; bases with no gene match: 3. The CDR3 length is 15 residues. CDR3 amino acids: CASSLDRGSYNEQFF. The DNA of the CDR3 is TGTGCCAGCAGCCTGGACAGGGGTTCCTACAATGAGCAGTTCTTC.

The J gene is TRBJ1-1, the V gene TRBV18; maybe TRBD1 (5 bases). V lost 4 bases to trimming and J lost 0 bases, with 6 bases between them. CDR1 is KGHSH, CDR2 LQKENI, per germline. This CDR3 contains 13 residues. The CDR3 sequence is CASSQDMNTEAFF. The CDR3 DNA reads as TGTGCCAGCTCACAGGACATGAACACTGAAGCTTTCTTT.

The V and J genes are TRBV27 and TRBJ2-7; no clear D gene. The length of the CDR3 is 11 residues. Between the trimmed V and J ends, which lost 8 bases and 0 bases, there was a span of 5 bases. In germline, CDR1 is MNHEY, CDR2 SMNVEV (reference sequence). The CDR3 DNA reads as TGTGCCAGCCAGAACTCCTACGAGCAGTACTTC. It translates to CASQNSYEQYF.

CDR3 sequence reads: CASRQELAKSNQPQHF. CDR3 bases: TGTGCCAGCAGGCAGGAACTGGCGAAAAGCAATCAGCCCCAGCATTTT. The chain has TRBV6-4 and TRBJ1-5; unclear D gene. Trimming removed 6 bases at V and 1 base at J, with 16 bases between. The CDR3 covers 16 residues. The germline V gene has CDR1 MRHNA and CDR2 SNTAGT.

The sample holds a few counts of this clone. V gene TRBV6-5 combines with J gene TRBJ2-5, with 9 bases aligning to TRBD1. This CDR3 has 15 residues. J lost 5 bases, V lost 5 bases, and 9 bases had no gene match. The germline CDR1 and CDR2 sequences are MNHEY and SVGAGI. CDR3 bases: TGTGCCAGCAGTACCAGACAGGGGGTGGGGGAGACCCAGTACTTC. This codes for CASSTRQGVGETQYF.

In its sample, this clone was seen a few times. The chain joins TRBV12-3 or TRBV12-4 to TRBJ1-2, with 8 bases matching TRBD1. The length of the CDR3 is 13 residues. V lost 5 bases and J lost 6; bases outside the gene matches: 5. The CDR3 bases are TGTGCCAGCAGTCCCGGGACAGGTGATGGCTACACCTTC. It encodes CASSPGTGDGYTF.

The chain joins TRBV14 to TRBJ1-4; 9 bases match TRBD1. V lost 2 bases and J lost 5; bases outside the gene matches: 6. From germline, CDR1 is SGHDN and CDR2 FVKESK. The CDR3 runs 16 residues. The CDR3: CASSQTDRGRNEKLFF. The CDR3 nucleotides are TGTGCCAGCAGCCAAACGGACAGGGGCCGAAATGAAAAACTGTTTTTT.

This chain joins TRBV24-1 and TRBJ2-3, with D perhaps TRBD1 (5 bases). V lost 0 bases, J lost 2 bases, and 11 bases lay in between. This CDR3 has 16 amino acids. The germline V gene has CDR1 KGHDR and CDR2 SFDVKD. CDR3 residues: CATSDLKGPNTDTQYF. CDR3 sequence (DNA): TGTGCCACCAGTGATTTGAAGGGGCCAAACACAGATACGCAGTATTTT.

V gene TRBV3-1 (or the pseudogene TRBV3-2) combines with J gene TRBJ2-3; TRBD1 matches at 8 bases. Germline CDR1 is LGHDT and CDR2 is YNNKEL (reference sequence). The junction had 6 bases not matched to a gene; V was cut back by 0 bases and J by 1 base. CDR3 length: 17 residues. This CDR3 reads CASSQDPDRARTDTQYF. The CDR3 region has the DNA TGTGCCAGCAGCCAAGATCCGGACAGGGCGCGCACAGATACGCAGTATTTT.

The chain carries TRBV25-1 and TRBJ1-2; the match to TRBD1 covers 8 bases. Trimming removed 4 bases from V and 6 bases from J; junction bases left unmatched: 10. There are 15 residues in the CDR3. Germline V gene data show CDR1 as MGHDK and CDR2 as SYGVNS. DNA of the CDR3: TGTGCCAGCAGTGGGGGCCAGGGGGCAATCGATGGCTACACCTTC. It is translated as CASSGGQGAIDGYTF.

The CDR3, as DNA: TGTGCCAGCTGCATCGGACAATATCAGCCCCAGCATTTT. Protein sequence: CASCIGQYQPQHF. This chain connects TRBV2 to TRBJ1-5, with D maybe TRBD1 (5 bases). CDR3 length equals 13 residues. CDR1 is SNHLY, CDR2 FYNNEI, per germline. V lost 8 bases to trimming and J lost 5 bases, with 13 bases between them. Supplemented by reference TRBV2 and TRBJ1-5, the full variable domain reads EPEVTQTPSHQVTQMGQEVILRCVPISNHLYFYWYRQILGQKVEFLVSFYNNEISEKSEIFDDQFSVERPDGSNFTLKIRSTKLEDSAMYFCASCIGQYQPQHFGDGTRLSIL.

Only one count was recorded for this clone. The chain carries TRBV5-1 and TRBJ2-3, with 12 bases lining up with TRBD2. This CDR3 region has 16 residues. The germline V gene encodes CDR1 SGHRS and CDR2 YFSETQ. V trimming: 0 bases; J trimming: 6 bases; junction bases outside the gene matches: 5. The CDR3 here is CASSLAVTSGGDTQYF. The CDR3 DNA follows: TGCGCCAGCAGCTTGGCCGTAACTAGCGGGGGGGATACGCAGTATTTT.

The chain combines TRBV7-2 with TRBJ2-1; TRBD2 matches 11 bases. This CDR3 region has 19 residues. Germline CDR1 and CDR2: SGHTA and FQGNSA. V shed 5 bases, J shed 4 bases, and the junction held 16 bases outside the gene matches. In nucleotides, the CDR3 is TGTGCCAGCAGCCCACACGCCGGGGTTAGCGGGGGGGGATACAATGAGCAGTTCTTC. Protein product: CASSPHAGVSGGGYNEQFF.

The CDR3 protein is CASRRGQGTNYGYTF. The CDR3 nucleotides are TGTGCCAGCAGAAGGGGACAGGGCACTAACTATGGCTACACCTTC. The chain is built from TRBV6-5 and TRBJ1-2; 9 bases map to TRBD1. The germline gives CDR1 MNHEY, CDR2 SVGAGI. The CDR3 runs to 15 residues. The trim removed 6 bases at V and 0 bases at J, leaving 5 bases unmatched.

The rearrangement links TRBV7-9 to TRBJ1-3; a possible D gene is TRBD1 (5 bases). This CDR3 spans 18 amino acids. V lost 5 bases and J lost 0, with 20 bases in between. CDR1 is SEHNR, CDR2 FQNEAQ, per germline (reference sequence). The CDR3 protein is CASSPVGVTGSSGNTIYF. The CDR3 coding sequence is TGTGCCAGCAGCCCAGTAGGGGTCACAGGAAGCTCTGGAAACACCATATATTTT.